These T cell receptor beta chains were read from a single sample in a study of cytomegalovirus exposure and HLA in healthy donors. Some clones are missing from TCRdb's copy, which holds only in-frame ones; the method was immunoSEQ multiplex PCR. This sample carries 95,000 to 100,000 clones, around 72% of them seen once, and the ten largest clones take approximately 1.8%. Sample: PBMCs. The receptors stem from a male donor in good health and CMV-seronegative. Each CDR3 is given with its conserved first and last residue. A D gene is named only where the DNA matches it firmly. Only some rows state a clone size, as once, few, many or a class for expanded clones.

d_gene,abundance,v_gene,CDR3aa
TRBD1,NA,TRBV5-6,CASSSIANRDRGPYNEQFF
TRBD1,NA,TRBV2,CASRADRGGNEQFF
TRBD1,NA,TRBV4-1,CASSPGQGASYEQYF
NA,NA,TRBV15,CATSSGQPFRTSYEQYF
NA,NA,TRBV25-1,CASSGLPGDYNEQFF
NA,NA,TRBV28,CASSLQENTEAFF
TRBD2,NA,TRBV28,CASILAGDSYNEQFF
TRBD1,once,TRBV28,CASSFGQGVGEQYF
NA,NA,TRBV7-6,CASSLTYRVGSGNTIYF
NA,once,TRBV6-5,CASSYFRGANYGYTF
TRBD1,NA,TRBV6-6,CASSLGTANTEAFF
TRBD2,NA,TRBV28,CASSLGLAGGEQFF
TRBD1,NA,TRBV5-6,CASSLGQGGQYF
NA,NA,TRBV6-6,CASNPRGDAYEQYF
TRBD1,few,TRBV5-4,CASSSPIRTGEIPEAFF
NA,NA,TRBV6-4,CASSDRAPGGQYF